This TCR beta chain came from a study of post-analysis software for immune sequencing data. Study at large: Disease trajectories encompassed relapsing-remitting, secondary progressive and progressive-relapsing multiple sclerosis.

Study conclusions and caveats: Patients used several TRBV segments, including TRBV5-6, TRBV5-1 and TRBV20-1, more often than controls. Compared against controls, patients with multiple sclerosis displayed significantly lower normalized Chao1 diversity.

cDNA libraries for TCR beta contained unique molecular identifiers. TCRdb re-derived calls from the PCR reads in MiXCR, one entry per CDR3 protein. The top ten hold around 4.7% of the sample, which has approximately 730,000 distinct CDR3 sequences, more than 45% seen once. As for this clonotype: What it recognizes is unknown.

The CDR3 runs 14 residues. Trimming left V 0 bases short and J 5 bases short, with 11 bases between. Germline CDR1 and CDR2: SGHTA and FQGTGA. V usage is TRBV7-3 and J usage is TRBJ2-7, with D perhaps TRBD2 (7 bases). This sequence originates from a girl aged 5-17 years with multiple sclerosis. Sequenced sample: blood. CDR3 region: CASSLTSGGDEQYF. DNA of the CDR3: TGTGCCAGCAGCTTAACTTCGGGGGGCGACGAGCAGTACTTC. Full variable domain (rest looked up from reference TRBV7-3 and TRBJ2-7): GAGVSQTPSNKVTEKGKYVELRCDPISGHTALYWYRQSLGQGPEFLIYFQGTGAADDSGLPNDRFFAVRPEGSVSTLKIQRTERGDSAVYLCASSLTSGGDEQYFGPGTRLTVT.